The entry below gives a single T cell receptor beta chain sequence along with its context. Authors' analysis steps: The assay estimated nucleated cells by amplifying reference gene primers. TCRdb keeps only in-frame clones here, not all; method: immunoSEQ multiplex PCR. V, J and clone size derive from that table, while D and trimming were established from the DNA sequence. The sample lists around 290,000 clones, around 90% occurring once. The germline gives CDR1 LGHNA, CDR2 YSLEER. Deletions cut 4 bases from V and 1 base from J, with 19 bases between. The CDR3 sequence is 17 residues long. Cohort 3 recovery required two negative PCRs, clearance, or symptom resolution. The record originates from a study of blood T cell repertoires in COVID-19. On the study more broadly: PBMCs, B-cell-depleted T cells, or T cells were the source of the cDNA or gDNA that made up the material.

Sequencing was performed on PBMCs or T cells enriched from blood (not recorded which). The TCR sequence derives from a woman aged 25 to 39 who had recovered from COVID-19. The rearrangement uses TRBV4-3 and TRBJ1-2; D may be TRBD1 (5 bases). CDR3: CASSPLGGPDHNYGYTF. Written as DNA, the CDR3 is TGCGCCAGCAGCCCCCTCGGGGGACCTGACCATAACTATGGCTACACCTTC.